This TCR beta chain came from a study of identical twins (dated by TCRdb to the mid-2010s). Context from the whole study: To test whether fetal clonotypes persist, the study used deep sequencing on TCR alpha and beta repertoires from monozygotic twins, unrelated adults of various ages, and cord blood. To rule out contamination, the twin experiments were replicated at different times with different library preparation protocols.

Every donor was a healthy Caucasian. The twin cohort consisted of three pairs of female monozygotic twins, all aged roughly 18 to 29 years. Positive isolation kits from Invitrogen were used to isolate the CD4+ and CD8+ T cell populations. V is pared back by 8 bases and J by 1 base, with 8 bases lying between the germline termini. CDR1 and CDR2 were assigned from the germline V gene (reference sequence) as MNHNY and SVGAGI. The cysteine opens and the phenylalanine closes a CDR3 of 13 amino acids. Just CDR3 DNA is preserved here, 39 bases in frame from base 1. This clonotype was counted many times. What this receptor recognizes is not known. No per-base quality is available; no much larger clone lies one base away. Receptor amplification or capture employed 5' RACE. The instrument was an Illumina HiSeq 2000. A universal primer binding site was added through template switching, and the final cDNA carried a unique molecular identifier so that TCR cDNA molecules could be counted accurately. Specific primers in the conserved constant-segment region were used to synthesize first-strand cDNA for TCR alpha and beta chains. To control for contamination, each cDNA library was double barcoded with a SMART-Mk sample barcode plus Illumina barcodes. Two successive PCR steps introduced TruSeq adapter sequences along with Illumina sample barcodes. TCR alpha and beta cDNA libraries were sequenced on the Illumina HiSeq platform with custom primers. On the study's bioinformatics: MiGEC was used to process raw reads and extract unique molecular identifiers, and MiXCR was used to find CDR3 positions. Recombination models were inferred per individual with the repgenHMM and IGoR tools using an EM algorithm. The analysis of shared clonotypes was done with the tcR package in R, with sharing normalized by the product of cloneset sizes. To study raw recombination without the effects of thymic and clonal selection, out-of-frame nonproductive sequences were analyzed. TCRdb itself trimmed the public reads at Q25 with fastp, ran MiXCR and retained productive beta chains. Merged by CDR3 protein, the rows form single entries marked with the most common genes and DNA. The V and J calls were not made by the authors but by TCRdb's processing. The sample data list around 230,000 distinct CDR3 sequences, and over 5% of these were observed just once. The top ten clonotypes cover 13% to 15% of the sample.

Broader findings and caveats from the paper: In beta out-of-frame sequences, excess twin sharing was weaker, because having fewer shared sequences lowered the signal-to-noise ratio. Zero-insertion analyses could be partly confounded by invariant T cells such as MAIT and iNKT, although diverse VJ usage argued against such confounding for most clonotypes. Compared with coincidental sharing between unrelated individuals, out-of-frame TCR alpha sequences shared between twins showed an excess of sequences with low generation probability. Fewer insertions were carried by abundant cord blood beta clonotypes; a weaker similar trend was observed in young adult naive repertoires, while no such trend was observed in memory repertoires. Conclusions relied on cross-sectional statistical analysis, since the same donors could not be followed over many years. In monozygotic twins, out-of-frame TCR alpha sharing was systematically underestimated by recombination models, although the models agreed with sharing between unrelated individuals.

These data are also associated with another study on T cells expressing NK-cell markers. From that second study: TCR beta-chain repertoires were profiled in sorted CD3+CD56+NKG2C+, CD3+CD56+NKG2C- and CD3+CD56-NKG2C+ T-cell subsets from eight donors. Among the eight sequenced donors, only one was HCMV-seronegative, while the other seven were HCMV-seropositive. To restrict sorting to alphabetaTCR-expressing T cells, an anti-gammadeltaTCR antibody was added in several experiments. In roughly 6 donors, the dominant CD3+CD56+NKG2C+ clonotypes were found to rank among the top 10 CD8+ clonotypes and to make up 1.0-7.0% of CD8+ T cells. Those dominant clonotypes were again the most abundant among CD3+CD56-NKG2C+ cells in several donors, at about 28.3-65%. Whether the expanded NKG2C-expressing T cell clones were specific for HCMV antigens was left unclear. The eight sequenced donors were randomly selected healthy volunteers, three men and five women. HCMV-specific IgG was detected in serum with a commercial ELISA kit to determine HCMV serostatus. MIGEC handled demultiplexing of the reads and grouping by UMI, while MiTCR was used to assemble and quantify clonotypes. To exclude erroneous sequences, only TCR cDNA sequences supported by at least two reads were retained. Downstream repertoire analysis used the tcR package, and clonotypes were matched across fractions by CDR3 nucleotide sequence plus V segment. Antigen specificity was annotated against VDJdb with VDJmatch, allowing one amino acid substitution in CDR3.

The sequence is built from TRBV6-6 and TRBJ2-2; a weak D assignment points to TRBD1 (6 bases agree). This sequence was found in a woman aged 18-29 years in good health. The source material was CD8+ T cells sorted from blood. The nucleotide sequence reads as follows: TGTGCCAGCGGGACATTGAACACCGGGGAGCTGTTTTTT. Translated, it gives CASGTLNTGELFF.